These 20 T cell receptor beta chains came from one sample sequenced in a study of T cells in Graves' hyperthyroidism and ophthalmopathy (dated by TCRdb to the late 2010s). Library preparation employed multiplex PCR. The data were produced on an Illumina HiSeq 2000. Amplification of TCR beta CDR3 regions was carried out from RNA transcripts. A first-round RT-PCR of the TCR CDR3 used the HTBI primer set with the Qiagen OneStep RT-PCR kit. In TCRdb, the public reads were trimmed at Q25 with fastp and aligned with MiXCR, with productive beta chains retained. A single entry per CDR3 protein holds the most common genes and DNA from its merged rows. The sample includes under 450,000 distinct CDR3 sequences, with more than 15% observed a single time. Together, the top ten hold roughly 13% of the sample. The sample consisted of blood. The receptor set was obtained from a woman younger than 30 with Graves' hyperthyroidism.

This clonotype occurred a few times. V is TRBV4-1 and J is TRBJ2-5, with TRBD1 identical over 8 bases. With V trimmed by 2 bases and J by 5 bases, 4 bases remained unmatched. The CDR3 runs 14 residues. Germline V lookup: CDR1 MGHRA, CDR2 YSYEKL. DNA for the CDR3: TGCGCCAGCAGCCAATCGGACAGGGTCGAGACCCAGTACTTC. Translation gives CASSQSDRVETQYF.

Many counts were recorded for this clonotype. CDR3 loop: CASSDGGPLEQYF. The CDR3 region has the DNA TGTGCCAGCAGTGATGGTGGTCCCCTCGAGCAGTACTTC. The V gene is TRBV2, the J gene TRBJ2-7, with D hard to call. Trimming took off 3 bases at V and 6 bases at J, with 12 bases between the two ends. This CDR3 comprises 13 residues. Per the germline V gene, CDR1 is SNHLY and CDR2 is FYNNEI.

This clonotype was seen many times. The chain combines TRBV28 with TRBJ2-2; D not resolved. The CDR3 has 13 amino acids. V was pared by 1 base and J by 13 bases, with 13 bases between. Per germline, CDR1 MDHEN and CDR2 SYDVKM. CDR3 nucleotide sequence: TGTGCCAGCAGTTTATCCCCAACGAAGGGGCTGTTTTTT. Translated, it gives CASSLSPTKGLFF. Variable domain in full (rest from reference TRBV28 and TRBJ2-2): DVKVTQSSRYLVKRTGEKVFLECVQDMDHENMFWYRQDPGLGLRLIYFSYDVKMKEKGDIPEGYSVSREKKERFSLILESASTNQTSMYLCASSLSPTKGLFFGEGSRLTVL.

This chain connects TRBV6-1 to TRBJ2-5; TRBD1 matches 9 bases. This CDR3 contains 15 residues. Germline lookup yields CDR1 MNHNS and CDR2 SASEGT. Trimming removed 8 bases from V and 2 bases from J; junction bases left unmatched: 9. For the CDR3, the DNA is TGTGCCAGCCGAACAGGGGGCGCGGGGCAAGAGACCCAGTACTTC. It yields the protein CASRTGGAGQETQYF.

This clonotype was found many times. The chain recombines TRBV6-2 or TRBV6-3 with TRBJ1-1; possible D gene TRBD1, 5 bases. This CDR3 has 15 amino acids. Trimming pared 3 bases from V and 5 bases from J, leaving 16 bases between. CDR1 and CDR2 (germline): MNHEY, SVGEGT. Written as DNA, the CDR3 is TGTGCCAGCAGTTATCTAGACAAATCAGGGACTGAAGCTTTCTTT. Protein product: CASSYLDKSGTEAFF.

This clonotype was found many times. The gene calls are TRBV6-1 and TRBJ1-1; TRBD1 aligns across 7 bases. Germline values: CDR1 MNHNS, CDR2 SASEGT. V lost 5 bases, J lost 0 bases, and 3 bases stayed unmatched. CDR3 length: 14 residues. The DNA of the CDR3 is TGTGCCAGCAGTACGGGACAGTTGAACACTGAAGCTTTCTTT. The encoded protein is CASSTGQLNTEAFF.

This clonotype appeared many times. The chain uses TRBV20-1 and TRBJ2-1; no firm D call. CDR1 is DFQATT and CDR2 is SNEGSKA in the germline V gene (reference sequence). The length of the CDR3 is 15 residues. V gave up 3 bases and J gave up 3 bases, with 15 bases separating them. The CDR3 DNA follows: TGCAGTGCTAGCTTCACCCCCTCACACTACAATGAGCAGTTCTTC. It is translated as CSASFTPSHYNEQFF.

This clonotype was seen ten or more times. The chain carries TRBV28 and TRBJ2-3, with 8 bases fitting TRBD2. V lost 10 bases, J lost 6 bases, and 15 bases stayed unmatched. The CDR3 sequence is 15 residues long. Germline values: CDR1 MDHEN, CDR2 SYDVKM. This CDR3 is CANAKREWGADTQYF. The CDR3 region has the DNA TGTGCCAACGCAAAGCGGGAGTGGGGAGCCGATACGCAGTATTTT.

The table lists this clonotype with many counts. The chain recombines TRBV11-2 with TRBJ2-5; a possible D gene is TRBD2 (6 bases). The CDR3 runs to 16 residues. The germline CDR1 and CDR2 sequences are SGHAT and FQNNGV. Between the trimmed V and J ends, which lost 1 base and 5 bases, there was a span of 17 bases. The DNA of the CDR3 is TGTGCCAGCAGCTTAGGCCCCGGAGGGGCCTGGGAGACCCAGTACTTC. It specifies CASSLGPGGAWETQYF.

The V call is TRBV6-1, the J call TRBJ1-1; 8 bases are a match to TRBD1. The germline V gene encodes CDR1 MNHNS and CDR2 SASEGT. V lost 6 bases and J lost 8; bases outside the gene matches: 8. The CDR3 is made up of 13 amino acids. The CDR3 nucleotides are TGTGCCAGCAGCAGTACCCGACAGGGGGAAGCTTTCTTT. This encodes CASSSTRQGEAFF.

This clonotype appeared a few times. V and J are TRBV9 and TRBJ2-3; D gene uncertain. The CDR3 consists of 15 residues. The germline gives CDR1 SGDLS, CDR2 YYNGEE. The V end lost 0 bases, the J end lost 0 bases, and 8 bases lay between the germline ends. DNA of the CDR3: TGTGCCAGCAGCGTAGTAGTCGGGAGCACAGATACGCAGTATTTT. Translating gives CASSVVVGSTDTQYF.

This clonotype has ten or more counts. One end of the junction varies from germline; a read error may be responsible. The chain couples TRBV5-1 to TRBJ1-5; 7 positions agree with TRBD1. This CDR3 region has 15 residues. The germline gives CDR1 SGHRS, CDR2 YFSETQ. In DNA form, the CDR3 reads TGTGCCAGCAGCTTATCGGGACAGACTAATCAGCCCCAGCATTTT. The encoded protein is CASSLSGQTNQPQHF.

This clonotype was picked up a small number of times. The CDR3: CASSPETDSGYTF. CDR3 nucleotide sequence: TGTGCCAGCAGCCCAGAGACCGACAGCGGCTACACCTTC. This sequence joins TRBV4-2 and TRBJ1-2; perhaps TRBD1 as D (5 bases). CDR1 is LGHNA and CDR2 is YNFKEQ in the germline V gene. The CDR3 runs to 13 residues. V lost 4 bases, J lost 8 bases, and 14 bases lay in between.

This clonotype came up many times. The chain recombines TRBV27 with TRBJ2-7; 8 bases are shared with TRBD2. The germline V gene encodes CDR1 MNHEY and CDR2 SMNVEV (reference sequence). CDR3 size: 14 residues. Trimming at V came to 7 bases and at J to 2 bases, leaving 7 bases not matched to a gene. In DNA, the CDR3 is TGTGCCAGCAAATCCGGGGGGGGGACCTACGAGCAGTACTTC. Translating gives CASKSGGGTYEQYF.

This clonotype was observed many times. The V call is TRBV6-2 or TRBV6-3, the J call TRBJ1-3, with 7 positions matching TRBD1. The CDR3 runs to 15 residues. V shed 5 bases, J shed 4 bases, and the junction held 8 bases outside the gene matches. CDR1 is MNHEY and CDR2 is SVGEGT in the germline V gene. The DNA of the CDR3 is TGTGCCAGCAGTACCAGGGGGGCGCTCGGAAACACCATATATTTT. Amino acid sequence: CASSTRGALGNTIYF.

This clonotype has a count of ten or more. This rearrangement joins TRBV7-8 to TRBJ2-5; D gene unclear. The CDR3 covers 13 residues. Between the trimmed V and J ends, which lost 3 bases and 3 bases, there was a span of 8 bases. Germline V gives CDR1 SGHVS, CDR2 FQNEAQ. The CDR3 region is CASSFGREETQYF. The CDR3 DNA is TGTGCCAGCAGCTTCGGACGGGAAGAGACCCAGTACTTC.

The J gene is TRBJ2-3, the V gene TRBV6-2 or TRBV6-3; TRBD2 aligns across 11 bases. Unmatched junction bases numbered 5, after V lost 6 bases and J lost 3 bases. CDR1 is MNHEY and CDR2 is SVGEGT in the germline V gene. The CDR3 runs 15 residues. In DNA form, the CDR3 reads TGTGCCAGCAGAATAGCGGGGGGGCCGACAGATACGCAGTATTTT. Its translation: CASRIAGGPTDTQYF.

In its sample, this clonotype was seen many times. J is TRBJ2-1 and V is TRBV6-1; D remains unclear. Between the trimmed V and J ends, which lost 5 bases and 4 bases, there was a span of 9 bases. The CDR3 length is 13 residues. Germline V gene data show CDR1 as MNHNS and CDR2 as SASEGT. CDR3 nucleotide sequence: TGTGCCAGCAGTCCTCAGAGTTACAATGAGCAGTTCTTC. It is translated as CASSPQSYNEQFF.

This clonotype was found a few times. The genes are TRBV9 and TRBJ2-3, with 11 bases identical to TRBD2. CDR1 and CDR2 from the germline V gene are SGDLS and YYNGEE. The ends lost 3 bases at V and 8 bases at J; junction bases unmatched: 8. This CDR3 is 15 amino acids long. The CDR3 DNA sequence: TGTGCCAGCAGCGACACTAGCGGGGGTTTGGGTACGCAGTATTTT. Encoded protein: CASSDTSGGLGTQYF.

This clonotype was detected ten times or more. CDR3 sequence: CASSEEGGVSNQPQHF. CDR3 bases: TGTGCCAGCAGTGAAGAAGGAGGGGTCAGCAATCAGCCCCAGCATTTT. This chain uses TRBV2 with TRBJ1-5, with D possibly TRBD1 on 5 matching bases. Germline values: CDR1 SNHLY, CDR2 FYNNEI. Trimming shortened V by 1 base and J by 1 base, and 11 bases separated the two germline ends. The CDR3 consists of 16 residues.